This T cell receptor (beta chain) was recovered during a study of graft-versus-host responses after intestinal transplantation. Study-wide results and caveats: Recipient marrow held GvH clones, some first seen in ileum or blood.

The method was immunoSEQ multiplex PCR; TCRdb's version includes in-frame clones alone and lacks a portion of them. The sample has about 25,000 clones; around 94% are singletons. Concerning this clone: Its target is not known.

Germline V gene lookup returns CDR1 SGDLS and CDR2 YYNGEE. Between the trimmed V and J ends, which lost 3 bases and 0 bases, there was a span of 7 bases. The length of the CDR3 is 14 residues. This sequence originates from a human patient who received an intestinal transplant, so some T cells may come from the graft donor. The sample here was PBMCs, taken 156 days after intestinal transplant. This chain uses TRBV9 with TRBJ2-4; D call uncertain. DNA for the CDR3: TGTGCCAGCAGCGGTTCATTAGCCAAAAACATTCAGTACTTC. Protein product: CASSGSLAKNIQYF.